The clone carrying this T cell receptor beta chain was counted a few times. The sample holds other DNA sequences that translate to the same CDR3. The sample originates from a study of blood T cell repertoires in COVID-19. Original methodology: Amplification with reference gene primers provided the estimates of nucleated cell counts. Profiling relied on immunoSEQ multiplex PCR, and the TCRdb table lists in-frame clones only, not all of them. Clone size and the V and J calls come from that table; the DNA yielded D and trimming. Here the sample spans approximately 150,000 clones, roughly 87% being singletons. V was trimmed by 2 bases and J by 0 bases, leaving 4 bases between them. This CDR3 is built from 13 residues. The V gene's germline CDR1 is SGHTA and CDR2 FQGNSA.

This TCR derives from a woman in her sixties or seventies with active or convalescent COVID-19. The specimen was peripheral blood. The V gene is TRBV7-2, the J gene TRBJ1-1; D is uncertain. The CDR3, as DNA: TGTGCCAGCAGCTTACAGGTGAACACTGAAGCTTTCTTT. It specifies CASSLQVNTEAFF.